The rows below give T cell receptor beta chains drawn from one sample of a study of blood T cells in healthy people across ages. TCRdb used MiXCR to reprocess the 5' RACE reads, holding one entry per CDR3 protein. This table has roughly 1,700,000 distinct CDR3 sequences, over 25% appearing once. The sequenced sample was blood. Receptor source: a woman in her thirties in good health. Each CDR3 is given without its conserved first and last residue. The D gene is left open where the match is weak.

j_gene | v_gene | d_gene | CDR3aa
TRBJ2-5 | TRBV2 | NA | ASSDAANQETQY
TRBJ1-2 | TRBV3-1 | TRBD1 | ASRDTGAVNYGYT
TRBJ1-1 | TRBV7-3 | NA | ASSLSAAGNTEAF
TRBJ1-1 | TRBV5-1 | NA | ASSLAGGARTEAF
TRBJ1-2 | TRBV6-5 | NA | ASSYSTAQLGYGYT
TRBJ2-1 | TRBV5-6 | TRBD1 | ASSLPQGQLVRNEQF
TRBJ2-1 | TRBV5-1 | NA | ASLGMNEQF
TRBJ1-6 | TRBV6-5 | TRBD1 | ASSWDRGNNSPLH
TRBJ1-2 | TRBV12-3/TRBV12-4 | NA | ASMSDYYGYT
TRBJ2-3 | TRBV21-1 | NA | ASIAPGQGETDTQY
TRBJ2-2 | TRBV20-1 | NA | SATAWGLGGELF
TRBJ2-1 | TRBV15 | NA | APQGAVAYNEQF
TRBJ2-1 | TRBV7-2 | TRBD1 | ASSQGQGAHRGEQF
TRBJ2-1 | TRBV7-2 | NA | ASSLGTRFDEQF
TRBJ1-5 | TRBV28 | NA | ASSRSLGGYNQPQH
TRBJ1-4 | TRBV12-3/TRBV12-4 | TRBD1 | ASRPDRGNEKLF
TRBJ2-3 | TRBV5-1 | NA | ASSLLVDTDTQY
TRBJ2-5 | TRBV9 | NA | ASSVDRGTQY
TRBJ2-7 | TRBV4-3 | NA | ASSQDLPSDTSYEQY
TRBJ2-7 | TRBV5-6 | NA | ASSSRPTASSYEQY
TRBJ2-3 | TRBV9 | TRBD1 | ASSYRGSWTDTQY
TRBJ1-1 | TRBV12-3/TRBV12-4 | NA | ASSPRSHTEAF
TRBJ1-2 | TRBV29-1 | TRBD1 | SVGGDRGYGYT
TRBJ2-1 | TRBV9 | NA | ASSVEGLWNEQF
TRBJ1-4 | TRBV6-6 | NA | ARSADQSEKLF